This T cell receptor (beta chain) was obtained from a study of identical twins (dated by TCRdb to 2016 to 2018). In the study overall: To test whether fetal clonotypes persist, this study deep-sequenced TCR alpha and beta repertoires from monozygotic twins, from unrelated adults of various ages, and from cord blood. Replicate twin experiments were performed at different times using different library preparation protocols to rule out contamination. Results and caveats for the whole study, not just this receptor: Out-of-frame TCR alpha sequences shared between twins showed an excess of low generation-probability sequences compared with coincidental sharing between unrelated individuals. Invariant T cells such as MAIT and iNKT could partly confound zero-insertion analyses, although diverse VJ usage argued against such confounding for most clonotypes. A weaker excess of twin sharing was found in beta out-of-frame sequences because the signal-to-noise ratio was lowered by fewer shared sequences. Fewer insertions were carried by abundant cord blood beta clonotypes, a similar but weaker trend appeared in young adult naive repertoires, and no such trend appeared in memory repertoires. Because the same donors could not be followed over many years, the conclusions depended on cross-sectional statistical analysis. In monozygotic twins, out-of-frame TCR alpha sharing was systematically underestimated by recombination models, although the models agreed with sharing between unrelated individuals.

This clonotype was seen repeatedly, ten times or more. No antigen is known for it. Base quality data are lacking; no much larger clone is found one base away. Every donor was a healthy Caucasian. The twin cohort comprised three pairs of female monozygotic twins, all aged about 18 to 30 years. Peripheral blood mononuclear cells were the source from which RNA for the TCR libraries was isolated. Library preparation used 5' RACE. Sequenced on an Illumina HiSeq 2000. A universal primer binding site was added through template switching, and the final cDNA carried a unique molecular identifier so that TCR cDNA molecules could be counted accurately. First-strand cDNA for TCR alpha and beta chains was synthesized from specific primers in the conserved constant-segment region. To control for contamination, every cDNA library carried two barcodes: a SMART-Mk sample barcode plus Illumina barcodes. TruSeq adapter sequences and Illumina sample barcodes were added in two successive PCR steps. TCR alpha and beta cDNA libraries were sequenced on the Illumina HiSeq platform with custom primers. The authors' analysis ran thus. Raw reads were processed with MiGEC to extract unique molecular identifiers, and MiXCR was used to determine CDR3 positions. Recombination models were inferred per individual with the repgenHMM and IGoR tools using an EM algorithm. Shared clonotype analysis was performed with the tcR package in R, normalizing sharing by the product of cloneset sizes. To study raw recombination without the effects of thymic and clonal selection, out-of-frame nonproductive sequences were analyzed. Clones were called with MiXCR by TCRdb after fastp trimmed the public reads at Q25, and only in-frame beta chains were retained. Rows are unified per CDR3 protein, each entry keeping the most common DNA and genes. These V and J calls originate from TCRdb's pipeline instead of the authors' own analysis. Counted in this sample were some 730,000 distinct CDR3 sequences; 18% of them appeared once. The biggest ten clones account for 10% to 15% of the sample.

Separately, the same data were catalogued under a study of T cells expressing NK-cell markers. Per that second paper: About eight donors provided sorted CD3+CD56+NKG2C+, CD3+CD56+NKG2C- and CD3+CD56-NKG2C+ T-cell subsets, whose TCR beta-chain repertoires were profiled. Seven of the eight sequenced donors were HCMV-seropositive and one was HCMV-seronegative. To restrict sorting to alphabetaTCR-expressing T cells, an anti-gammadeltaTCR antibody was added in several experiments. In six or seven donors, the dominant CD3+CD56+NKG2C+ clonotypes ranked among the top 10 CD8+ clonotypes, making up roughly 1.0-8% of CD8+ T cells. Those dominant clonotypes were again the most abundant among CD3+CD56-NKG2C+ cells in a few donors, at roughly 25-60.1%. Whether the expanded NKG2C-expressing T cell clones were specific for HCMV antigens remained unclear. Randomly selected healthy volunteers, three men and five women, were used as the eight sequenced donors. HCMV serostatus was determined by detecting HCMV-specific IgG in serum with a commercial ELISA kit. Bulk peripheral blood T-cell repertoires were additionally sequenced from unsorted PBMC for over 5 donors. Reads were demultiplexed and grouped by UMI with MIGEC, and clonotypes were assembled and quantified with MiTCR. To exclude erroneous sequences, any TCR cDNA sequence not supported by at least two reads was discarded. The tcR package was used for downstream repertoire analysis, and clonotypes were matched across fractions by CDR3 nucleotide sequence plus V segment. VDJmatch was used to annotate antigen specificity against VDJdb, with one amino acid substitution in CDR3 permitted.

Sequenced material: PBMCs. The sequence came from a woman between 18 and 29 years old in good health.

This receptor has the CDR3 CASSLVADEKLFF. DNA sequence: TGTGCCAGCAGCTTGGTGGCAGATGAAAAACTGTTTTTT. The chain links TRBV5-6 with TRBJ1-4; the D segment cannot be called with confidence. The CDR3 numbers 13 residues from cysteine through phenylalanine. Only CDR3 DNA remains: 39 bases, in frame from the first base. V drops 0 bases and J drops 6 bases, leaving 6 bases in between. Based on the germline V gene, the CDR1 and CDR2 sequences are SGHDT and YYEEEE.